The next 8 T cell receptor beta chains were all read from a single sample in a study of T cells of healthy individuals. TCRdb re-called the 5' RACE reads through MiXCR, storing one row per CDR3 protein. Of around 83,000 distinct CDR3 sequences listed, 4% to 5.5% were seen once; the top ten hold around 7.6%. Receptor source: a female donor in good health.

This clonotype appeared many times. This chain uses TRBV27 with TRBJ2-7; TRBD2 aligns across 14 bases. V was pared by 4 bases and J by 0 bases, with 5 bases of the junction left unmatched. This CDR3 is 17 amino acids long. CDR1 and CDR2 from the germline V gene are MNHEY and SMNVEV (reference sequence). CDR3 amino acids: CASSSGLAGASSYEQYF. As DNA, the CDR3 is TGTGCCAGCAGTTCGGGACTAGCGGGAGCGAGCTCCTACGAGCAGTACTTC.

This clonotype was seen ten or more times. This chain joins TRBV28 and TRBJ2-1; no reliable D call. Germline V CDR1 and CDR2: MDHEN, SYDVKM. V lost 3 bases to trimming and J lost 4 bases, with 10 bases between them. This CDR3 comprises 14 residues. CDR3 in DNA: TGTGCCAGCAGTTTCGAGGTAGGATACAATGAGCAGTTCTTC. Residues: CASSFEVGYNEQFF. The entire variable domain, with the rest obtained from reference TRBV28 and TRBJ2-1, is as follows: DVKVTQSSRYLVKRTGEKVFLECVQDMDHENMFWYRQDPGLGLRLIYFSYDVKMKEKGDIPEGYSVSREKKERFSLILESASTNQTSMYLCASSFEVGYNEQFFGPGTRLTVL.

This clonotype has just a few counts. This chain connects TRBV6-1 to TRBJ1-5; D gene unclear. CDR3 length: 16 residues. Trimming shortened V by 0 bases and J by 0 bases, and 9 bases separated the two germline ends. Germline values: CDR1 MNHNS, CDR2 SASEGT. CDR3 DNA sequence: TGTGCCAGCAGTGAAGCTTCAGGCTATAGCAATCAGCCCCAGCATTTT. Protein product: CASSEASGYSNQPQHF.

This clonotype was picked up a small number of times. The chain uses TRBV4-2 and TRBJ1-1; D call uncertain. In germline, CDR1 is LGHNA, CDR2 YNFKEQ. V lost 0 bases to trimming and J lost 11 bases, with 10 bases between them. The CDR3 spans 12 residues. The CDR3 region is CASSQEGMRAFF. CDR3 sequence (DNA): TGTGCCAGCAGCCAAGAAGGGATGAGGGCTTTCTTT.

In this sample, this clonotype turned up many times. The chain employs TRBV6-2 or TRBV6-3 and TRBJ2-7; D perhaps matches TRBD1 (6 bases). The V and J ends lost 0 bases and 3 bases respectively, with 24 bases between them. The CDR3 totals 19 residues. Looked up from germline, CDR1 is MNHEY and CDR2 is SVGEGT. CDR3 coding DNA: TGTGCCAGCAGTTACTCGATGGGGAATTCGGCAGGGGCCCGCTACGAGCAGTACTTC. Translating it yields CASSYSMGNSAGARYEQYF.

This clonotype showed up just a few times. The rearrangement uses TRBV6-2 or TRBV6-3 and TRBJ1-1; TRBD1 is a possible D gene (5 bases). Germline CDR1 reads MNHEY; CDR2 reads SVGEGT. CDR3 size: 16 residues. Trimming left V 6 bases short and J 6 bases short, with 23 bases between. CDR3 DNA: TGTGCCAGCAGGCCTAACCGGGGCAGAGGGATGGCTGAAGCTTTCTTT. Its translation: CASRPNRGRGMAEAFF.

This clonotype was observed many times. The gene calls are TRBV7-2 and TRBJ2-4; tentatively, D is TRBD2 (6 bases). The CDR3 covers 14 residues. In germline, CDR1 is SGHTA, CDR2 FQGNSA. The ends were cut back, 1 base at V and 3 bases at J, with 7 bases in the middle. CDR3 region: CASSLDGSKNIQYF. CDR3 coding DNA: TGTGCCAGCAGCTTAGACGGGAGCAAAAACATTCAGTACTTC.

This clonotype was detected a few times. The chain combines TRBV12-3 or TRBV12-4 with TRBJ2-3; the D is unclear. CDR3 length equals 13 residues. Trimming shortened V by 3 bases and J by 2 bases, and 6 bases separated the two germline ends. CDR3: CASSLVFTDTQYF. The CDR3 nucleotides are TGTGCCAGCAGTTTGGTATTCACAGATACGCAGTATTTT.